This T cell receptor beta chain comes out of a study of regulatory T cells in long-lasting Graves disease. Time point in this sample: newly diagnosed GD, antithyroid drugs for less than 3 months. The TCR library used RNA extracted from PBMCs. EDTA tubes received approximately 9.8 milliliters of drawn peripheral blood. Germline V gene data show CDR1 as SQVTM and CDR2 as ANQGSEA. Trimming at V came to 4 bases and at J to 7 bases, leaving 4 bases not matched to a gene. This CDR3 comprises 14 residues. Comments on this clonotype: Its antigen is as yet unknown.

Construction of TCR beta libraries relied on iRepertoire HTBI primers and on Arm-PCR targeting CDR3 regions. TCRdb fed the multiplex PCR reads into MiXCR, producing one record per CDR3 protein. The top ten hold just under 30% of the sample, which has a few hundred thousand distinct CDR3 sequences, over 15% seen once. Points from the study as a whole: Whereas about a thousand public clonotypes were shared by new patients, persistent patients shared more, at some 2,900. TRBV28, TRBJ1-2 and TRBJ2-5 were favored in persistent disease.

This same sample was also taken into another study, of T cells in Graves' hyperthyroidism and ophthalmopathy.

The TCR originated in a man aged 35-49 years with Graves disease. The rearrangement joins TRBV29-1 to TRBJ2-2; 12 bases fit TRBD2. The sequences come from peripheral blood mononuclear cells (PBMCs), collected at new diagnosis, from a patient treated with antithyroid drugs. Here the CDR3 reads CSVARGLAGGELFF. DNA for the CDR3: TGCAGCGTTGCCCGGGGACTAGCGGGCGGGGAGCTGTTTTTT.